This passage covers 30 T cell receptor beta chains from one sample sequenced in a study of blood T cell repertoires in COVID-19. Assay used: immunoSEQ multiplex PCR; TCRdb lists only in-frame clones, some missing. The repertoire consists of some 44,000 clones, with 92% occurring once and the leading ten covering about 12%. What was sequenced was peripheral blood. These receptors originate from a human donor in a cohort sampled during active COVID-19.

The V gene is TRBV5-1, the J gene TRBJ2-7; 11 nucleotides agree with TRBD1. CDR1 is SGHRS and CDR2 is YFSETQ in the germline V gene. With 0 bases clipped from V and 0 bases from J, the junction kept 11 bases outside the gene matches. The length of the CDR3 is 19 residues. The DNA for the CDR3 is TGCGCCAGCAGCTTGGCTCCCTCAGGGACAGGGGGGGTCTCCTACGAGCAGTACTTC. Translating gives CASSLAPSGTGGVSYEQYF. The whole variable domain, filled in from reference TRBV5-1 and TRBJ2-7, reads KAGVTQTPRYLIKTRGQQVTLSCSPISGHRSVSWYQQTPGQGLQFLFEYFSETQRNKGNFPGRFSGRQFSNSRSEMNVSTLELGDSALYLCASSLAPSGTGGVSYEQYFGPGTRLTVT.

J is TRBJ2-7 and V is TRBV7-2; 9 bases are a match to TRBD1. Trimming cost V 4 bases and J 5 bases; bases outside gene matches: 12. Per the germline V gene, CDR1 is SGHTA and CDR2 is FQGNSA. The CDR3 contains 16 residues. CDR3 protein: CASSSQAGTGMNEQYF. The CDR3 DNA reads as TGTGCCAGCAGCTCCCAGGCCGGGACAGGGATGAACGAGCAGTACTTC.

The chain uses TRBV19 and TRBJ1-1; D possibly corresponds to TRBD1 (6 bases). The V end lost 5 bases, the J end lost 5 bases, and 9 bases lay between the germline ends. Germline V gives CDR1 LNHDA, CDR2 SQIVND (reference sequence). The CDR3 runs to 12 residues. The CDR3 loop reads CASSVQGTEAFF. As DNA, the CDR3 is TGTGCCAGTAGTGTCCAGGGGACTGAAGCTTTCTTT.

The chain is built from TRBV2 and TRBJ2-1; perhaps TRBD1 as D (5 bases). There are 13 residues in the CDR3. Trimming cost V 3 bases and J 8 bases, with 11 bases left between them. Germline V gives CDR1 SNHLY, CDR2 FYNNEI. For the CDR3, the DNA is TGTGCCAGCAGTGATTGGGGCGGCGATGAGCAGTTCTTC. This codes for CASSDWGGDEQFF.

This sequence joins TRBV5-6 and TRBJ2-5, with D perhaps matching TRBD1 (5 bases). This CDR3 has 15 residues. The germline CDR1 and CDR2 sequences are SGHDT and YYEEEE. V lost 0 bases to trimming and J lost 2 bases, with 11 bases between them. The CDR3: CASSLVRVVQETQYF. The CDR3 coding sequence is TGTGCCAGCAGCTTGGTCAGGGTCGTTCAAGAGACCCAGTACTTC.

The CDR3 is CASSYSVGAEAFF. For the CDR3, the DNA is TGTGCCAGCAGTTACTCGGTAGGGGCTGAAGCTTTCTTT. The rearrangement uses TRBV6-2 or TRBV6-3 and TRBJ1-1; possible D gene TRBD1, 5 bases. Germline lookup yields CDR1 MNHEY and CDR2 SVGEGT. V was clipped by 0 bases and J by 6 bases, with 8 bases between them. This CDR3 region has 13 residues.

This clone occurred once. V usage is TRBV5-6 and J usage is TRBJ1-2, with TRBD1 matching 7 bases. The CDR3 has 14 amino acids. The trim removed 3 bases at V and 2 bases at J, leaving 4 bases unmatched. Germline V lookup: CDR1 SGHDT, CDR2 YYEEEE. Here the CDR3 reads CASSWGTENYGYTF. DNA of the CDR3: TGTGCCAGCAGCTGGGGGACAGAGAACTATGGCTACACCTTC.

This clone was observed once. This sequence joins TRBV9 and TRBJ2-1; 7 positions match TRBD2. This CDR3 region has 15 residues. CDR1 and CDR2 from the germline V gene are SGDLS and YYNGEE. The V and J ends lost 0 bases and 6 bases, in that order; junction bases with no gene match: 6. CDR3 protein: CASSVETSFGNEQFF. CDR3 DNA: TGTGCCAGCAGCGTAGAGACTAGCTTCGGCAATGAGCAGTTCTTC.

The V gene is TRBV5-4, the J gene TRBJ1-5; TRBD1 is a possible D gene (6 bases). Trimming took 4 bases from V and 3 from J, leaving 14 bases between them. CDR1 and CDR2 (germline): SGHNT, YYREEE (reference sequence). The CDR3 has 15 amino acids. DNA of the CDR3: TGTGCCAGCAGCCGCGGGGGGGGCCTCAATCAGCCCCAGCATTTT. Residues: CASSRGGGLNQPQHF.

The chain carries TRBV5-1 and TRBJ1-1; 7 bases agree with TRBD1. The germline V gene encodes CDR1 SGHRS and CDR2 YFSETQ. There are 12 residues in the CDR3. V lost 3 bases to trimming and J lost 7 bases; unmatched junction nucleotides: 3. The chain's CDR3 is CASSYGTVEAFF. In DNA form, the CDR3 reads TGCGCCAGCAGCTACGGGACAGTTGAAGCTTTCTTT. Together with reference TRBV5-1 and TRBJ1-1, the CDR3 gives the full variable domain: KAGVTQTPRYLIKTRGQQVTLSCSPISGHRSVSWYQQTPGQGLQFLFEYFSETQRNKGNFPGRFSGRQFSNSRSEMNVSTLELGDSALYLCASSYGTVEAFFGQGTRLTVV.

V and J are TRBV6-2 or TRBV6-3 and TRBJ1-5, with D perhaps TRBD1 (6 bases). This CDR3 contains 12 residues. From germline, CDR1 is MNHEY and CDR2 SVGEGT. V was trimmed by 4 bases and J by 5 bases, leaving 6 bases between them. The DNA of the CDR3 is TGTGCCAGCAGTTCAGGGGATCAGCCCCAGCATTTT. This encodes CASSSGDQPQHF.

The chain combines TRBV13 with TRBJ2-6; TRBD1 matches 10 bases. The CDR3 has 16 amino acids. V was clipped by 5 bases and J by 0 bases; unmatched bases: 1. Germline CDR1 and CDR2: PRHDT and FYEKMQ (reference sequence). Here the CDR3 reads CASSRDRGSGANVLTF. CDR3 in DNA: TGTGCCAGCAGCCGGGACAGGGGCTCTGGGGCCAACGTCCTGACTTTC.

J is TRBJ2-7 and V is TRBV10-3, with D unclear. The CDR3 length is 13 residues. Germline V CDR1 and CDR2: ENHRY, SYGVKD. V was shortened by 4 bases and J by 5 bases, with 12 bases between the two germline ends. CDR3 amino acids: CAISVASVDEQYF. CDR3 sequence (DNA): TGTGCCATCAGTGTAGCCTCCGTCGACGAGCAGTACTTC.

The chain's CDR3 is CASTTRGRSLSNYGYTF. The CDR3 DNA reads TGTGCCAGTACTACGCGGGGCAGGAGCCTCTCTAACTATGGCTACACCTTC. The chain joins TRBV19 to TRBJ1-2; D may be TRBD1 (5 bases). V was pared by 7 bases and J by 0 bases, with 21 bases between. From germline, CDR1 is LNHDA and CDR2 SQIVND (reference sequence). The length of the CDR3 is 17 residues.

The chain carries TRBV7-2 and TRBJ2-5; D is unclear. This CDR3 is built from 16 residues. Germline V lookup: CDR1 SGHTA, CDR2 FQGNSA. Trimming cost V 5 bases and J 2 bases, with 18 bases left between them. The CDR3 loop is CASSPLVWPEQETQYF. The CDR3 DNA reads as TGTGCCAGCAGCCCCCTTGTTTGGCCGGAGCAAGAGACCCAGTACTTC.

The table lists this clone with a count of one. This sequence joins TRBV4-3 and TRBJ2-6; the D gene is possibly TRBD1 (6 bases). V was trimmed by 0 bases and J by 5 bases, leaving 11 bases between them. Germline values: CDR1 LGHNA, CDR2 YSLEER. This CDR3 is built from 16 residues. The CDR3 coding sequence is TGCGCCAGCAGCCAAGATTACAGGGACAGGGCCAACGTCCTGACTTTC. This encodes CASSQDYRDRANVLTF.

V usage is TRBV7-9 and J usage is TRBJ2-2; weak D call: TRBD2 (6 bases). The CDR3 has 13 residues. CDR1 and CDR2 (germline): SEHNR, FQNEAQ (reference sequence). V was trimmed by 8 bases and J by 6 bases, leaving 13 bases between them. For the CDR3, the DNA is TGTGCCAGCGGGGGGACCAGAGCCGGGGAGCTGTTTTTT. Its protein is CASGGTRAGELFF.

This clone was counted a few times. The chain uses TRBV7-9 and TRBJ1-1; 9 nucleotides align to TRBD1. The length of the CDR3 is 16 residues. J was trimmed by 4 bases and V by 3 bases; bases with no gene match: 9. The germline V gene encodes CDR1 SEHNR and CDR2 FQNEAQ (reference sequence). CDR3 sequence: CASSFPQGASSTEAFF. The CDR3 nucleotides are TGTGCCAGCAGCTTCCCACAGGGGGCATCGAGCACTGAAGCTTTCTTT.

The chain joins TRBV3-1 (or the pseudogene TRBV3-2) to TRBJ1-3; D remains unclear. Per germline, CDR1 LGHDT and CDR2 YNNKEL (reference sequence). Trimming stripped 4 bases from V and 1 base from J, with 11 bases between. CDR3 length: 15 residues. The CDR3 nucleotides read TGTGCCAGCAGCCCCCACAGAGTTTCTGGAAACACCATATATTTT. It codes for CASSPHRVSGNTIYF.

This sequence joins TRBV6-5 and TRBJ1-1; D uncertain. Trimming removed 2 bases at V and 4 bases at J, with 8 bases between. The length of the CDR3 is 13 residues. From germline, CDR1 is MNHEY and CDR2 SVGAGI. The CDR3 here is CASSYGRPTEAFF. Here the CDR3 DNA reads TGTGCCAGCAGTTACGGCAGGCCCACTGAAGCTTTCTTT.

V and J are TRBV24-1 and TRBJ2-1, with 11 bases lining up with TRBD1. V shed 5 bases and J 2 bases; nucleotides not matched to a gene: 4. The CDR3 has 16 amino acids. Germline V lookup: CDR1 KGHDR, CDR2 SFDVKD. Written as DNA, the CDR3 is TGTGCCACCAGTGTGAGGGGACAGGGGGCCTACAATGAGCAGTTCTTC. Its protein product is CATSVRGQGAYNEQFF.

The V gene is TRBV15, the J gene TRBJ1-6, with 7 bases lining up with TRBD1. Germline lookup yields CDR1 LNHNV and CDR2 YYDKDF (reference sequence). V shed 5 bases and J 0 bases; nucleotides not matched to a gene: 13. The CDR3 length is 19 residues. CDR3 in DNA: TGTGCCACCAGCCCACAGGGGCTTCAAACCAGCTCCTATAATTCACCCCTCCACTTT. Protein sequence: CATSPQGLQTSSYNSPLHF.

The chain joins TRBV27 to TRBJ2-7; a possible D gene is TRBD1 (6 bases). The ends were cut back, 1 base at V and 3 bases at J, with 16 bases in the middle. The germline V gene encodes CDR1 MNHEY and CDR2 SMNVEV (reference sequence). The CDR3 extends over 16 amino acids. The CDR3 DNA follows: TGTGCCAGCAGTTTATTGGCAGGTACAGGGAGCTACGAGCAGTACTTC. It codes for CASSLLAGTGSYEQYF.

The chain links TRBV27 to TRBJ2-7, with 14 bases fitting TRBD2. The CDR3 runs to 16 residues. Germline assignment: CDR1 MNHEY and CDR2 SMNVEV (reference sequence). The V segment lost 6 bases and the J segment 6 bases; nucleotides outside the gene matches: 10. This CDR3 reads CASSLGLAGASAEQYF. Written as DNA, the CDR3 is TGTGCCAGCAGCCTGGGACTAGCGGGAGCAAGCGCCGAGCAGTACTTC.

The J gene is TRBJ2-3, the V gene TRBV15; 9 bases agree with TRBD2. V dropped 3 bases and J dropped 3; count of bases not matched to a gene: 16. This CDR3 has 19 amino acids. CDR1 and CDR2 from the germline V gene are LNHNV and YYDKDF (reference sequence). CDR3 region: CATSRDGGRLAELTDTQYF. The CDR3 DNA sequence: TGTGCCACCAGCAGGGACGGCGGTAGACTAGCGGAACTTACAGATACGCAGTATTTT.

The V call is TRBV9, the J call TRBJ2-3; TRBD1 agrees at 10 bases. The length of the CDR3 is 16 residues. The germline V gene encodes CDR1 SGDLS and CDR2 YYNGEE. J gave up 6 bases and V 0 bases, and 7 bases lay outside the gene matches. Here the CDR3 reads CASSVGRGQGMDTQYF. The CDR3 DNA is TGTGCCAGCAGCGTAGGAAGGGGACAGGGGATGGATACGCAGTATTTT.

This clone was counted a single time. The V gene is TRBV5-4, the J gene TRBJ2-5; D not resolved. The CDR3 runs 11 residues. CDR1 SGHNT and CDR2 YYREEE come from the germline V gene (reference sequence). Trimming took 2 bases from V and 3 from J, leaving 2 bases between them. The CDR3 sequence is CASSFKETQYF. Here the CDR3 DNA reads TGTGCCAGCAGCTTCAAAGAGACCCAGTACTTC.

This clone appeared a single time. The chain couples TRBV9 to TRBJ2-5, with 10 nucleotides matching TRBD2. Germline V gene data show CDR1 as SGDLS and CDR2 as YYNGEE. V gave up 0 bases and J gave up 4 bases; unmatched junction bases: 3. The CDR3 loop spans 15 amino acids. The CDR3 region is CASSVGRTSGETQYF. CDR3 bases: TGTGCCAGCAGCGTAGGTAGGACTAGCGGAGAGACCCAGTACTTC. The complete variable domain, with remaining parts taken from reference TRBV9 and TRBJ2-5, reads DSGVTQTPKHLITATGQRVTLRCSPRSGDLSVYWYQQSLDQGLQFLIQYYNGEERAKGNILERFSAQQFPDLHSELNLSSLELGDSALYFCASSVGRTSGETQYFGPGTRLLVL.

This clone was seen a single time. The chain joins TRBV18 to TRBJ1-2; 8 bases align to TRBD1. The germline V gene encodes CDR1 KGHSH and CDR2 LQKENI. CDR3 length: 14 residues. V lost 3 bases and J lost 7; bases outside the gene matches: 7. The CDR3, as DNA: TGTGCCAGCTCACCCGGGACAGGAGCGAGTGGCTACACCTTC. This sequence encodes CASSPGTGASGYTF.

The CDR3 coding sequence is TGTGCCAGCAGCTTGCAGGGGGCTGAGACCCAGTACTTC. Its protein product is CASSLQGAETQYF. V is TRBV5-4 and J is TRBJ2-5; TRBD1 agrees at 8 bases. The germline V gene encodes CDR1 SGHNT and CDR2 YYREEE (reference sequence). This CDR3 has 13 residues. The V and J ends lost 1 base and 5 bases, in that order; junction bases with no gene match: 1.